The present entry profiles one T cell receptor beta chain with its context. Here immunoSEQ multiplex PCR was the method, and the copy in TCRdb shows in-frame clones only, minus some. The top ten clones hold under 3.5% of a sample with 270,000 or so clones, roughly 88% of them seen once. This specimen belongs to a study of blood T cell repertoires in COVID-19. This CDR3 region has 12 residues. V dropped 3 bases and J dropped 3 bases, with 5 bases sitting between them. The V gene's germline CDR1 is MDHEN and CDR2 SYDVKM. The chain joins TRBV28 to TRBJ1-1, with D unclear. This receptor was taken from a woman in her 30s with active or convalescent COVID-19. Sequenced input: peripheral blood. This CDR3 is CASSFRYTEAFF. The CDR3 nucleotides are TGTGCCAGCAGTTTTCGTTACACTGAAGCTTTCTTT.